This T cell receptor (beta chain) was documented in a study of response to subunit inactivated influenza vaccine. The CDR3 contains 14 residues. V was clipped by 6 bases and J by 3 bases, with 11 bases between them. Germline CDR1 reads LNHNV; CDR2 reads YYDKDF (reference sequence). TCRdb used MiXCR to reprocess the RT-PCR reads, holding one entry per CDR3 protein. The data contain around 850,000 distinct CDR3 sequences, approximately 17% of them singletons. The sample holds a few counts of this clonotype. The specimen comprised PBMCs from blood, sampled 4 to 6 days after vaccination. The origin of this receptor is a man in his forties or fifties who received an inactivated influenza vaccine. The V gene is TRBV15, the J gene TRBJ1-4, with a possible D match to TRBD1 (5 bases). The CDR3 nucleotides read TGTGCCACCAGGAGGGGAGATCCTAATGAAAAACTGTTTTTT. Amino acids: CATRRGDPNEKLFF. Together with reference TRBV15 and TRBJ1-4, the CDR3 gives the full variable domain: DAMVIQNPRYQVTQFGKPVTLSCSQTLNHNVMYWYQQKSSQAPKLLFHYYDKDFNNEADTPDNFQSRRPNTSFCFLDIRSPGLGDTAMYLCATRRGDPNEKLFFGSGTQLSVL.